This TCR beta chain was found in a study of T cell responses to AZD1222 COVID-19 vaccine. Study-wide points: Without day 14 samples, only post-peak T cell repertoires were studied. Spike-wide vaccine-associated CD4 TCRs dominated at 160-218 and 743-854. The study identified only a handful of AZD1222 recipients as seropositive at baseline.

With respect to this clone: Its specificity is unknown.

Assay used: immunoSEQ multiplex PCR; TCRdb lists only in-frame clones, some missing. The sample carries tens of thousands of clones, about four fifths recorded once. Combined were second doses at about 4 or about 12 weeks. This material consisted of peripheral blood, taken 28 days after the second AZD1222 dose. This receptor was taken from an adult who received the AZD1222 COVID-19 vaccine.

The CDR3 loop is CASSFRGAGGYTF. The CDR3 coding sequence is TGTGCCAGCAGTTTCAGGGGCGCAGGGGGCTACACCTTC. The V and J genes are TRBV6-5 and TRBJ1-2; D is possibly TRBD1 (6 bases). CDR1 is MNHEY and CDR2 is SVGAGI in the germline V gene. V gave up 4 bases and J gave up 8 bases, with 14 bases separating them. The CDR3 has 13 amino acids.